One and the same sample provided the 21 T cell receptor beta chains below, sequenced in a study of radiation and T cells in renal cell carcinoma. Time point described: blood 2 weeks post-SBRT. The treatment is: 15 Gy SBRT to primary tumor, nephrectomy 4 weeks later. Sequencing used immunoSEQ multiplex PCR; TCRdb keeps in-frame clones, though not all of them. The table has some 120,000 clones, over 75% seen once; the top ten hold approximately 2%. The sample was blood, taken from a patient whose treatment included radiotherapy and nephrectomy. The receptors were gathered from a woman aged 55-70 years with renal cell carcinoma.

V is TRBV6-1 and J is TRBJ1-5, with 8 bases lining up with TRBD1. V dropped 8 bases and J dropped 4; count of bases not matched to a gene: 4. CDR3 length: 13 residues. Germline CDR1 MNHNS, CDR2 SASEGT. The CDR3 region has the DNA TGTGCCAGCGGACAGGGTGGGAATCAGCCCCAGCATTTT. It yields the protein CASGQGGNQPQHF.

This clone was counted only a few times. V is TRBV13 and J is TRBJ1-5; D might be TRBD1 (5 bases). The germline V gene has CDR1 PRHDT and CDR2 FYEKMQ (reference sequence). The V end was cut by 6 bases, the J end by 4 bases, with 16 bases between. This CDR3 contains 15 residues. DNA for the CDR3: TGTGCCAGCAGTCACAGCCGGGACGGTAATCAGCCCCAGCATTTT. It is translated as CASSHSRDGNQPQHF.

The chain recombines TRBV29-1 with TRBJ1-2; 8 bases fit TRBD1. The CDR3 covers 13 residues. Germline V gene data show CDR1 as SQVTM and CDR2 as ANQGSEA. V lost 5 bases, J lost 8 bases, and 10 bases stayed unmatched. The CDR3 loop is CSVSQGASRGYTF. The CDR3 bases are TGCAGCGTTTCGCAGGGGGCTTCTCGAGGCTACACCTTC. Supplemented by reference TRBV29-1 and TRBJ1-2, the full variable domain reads SAVISQKPSRDICQRGTSLTIQCQVDSQVTMMFWYRQQPGQSLTLIATANQGSEATYESGFVIDKFPISRPNLTFSTLTVSNMSPEDSSIYLCSVSQGASRGYTFGSGTRLTVV.

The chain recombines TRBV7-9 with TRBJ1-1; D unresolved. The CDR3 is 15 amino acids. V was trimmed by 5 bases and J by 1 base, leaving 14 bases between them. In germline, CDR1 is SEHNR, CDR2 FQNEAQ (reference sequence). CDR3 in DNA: TGTGCCAGCAGCCCACCGCCGACACCGAACACTGAAGCTTTCTTT. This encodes CASSPPPTPNTEAFF.

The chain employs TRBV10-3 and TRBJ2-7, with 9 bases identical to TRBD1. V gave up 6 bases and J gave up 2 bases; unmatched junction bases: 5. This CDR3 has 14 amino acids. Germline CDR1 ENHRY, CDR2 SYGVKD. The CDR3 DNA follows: TGTGCCATCAGGGGGACAGGGAGTACCTACGAGCAGTACTTC. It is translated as CAIRGTGSTYEQYF.

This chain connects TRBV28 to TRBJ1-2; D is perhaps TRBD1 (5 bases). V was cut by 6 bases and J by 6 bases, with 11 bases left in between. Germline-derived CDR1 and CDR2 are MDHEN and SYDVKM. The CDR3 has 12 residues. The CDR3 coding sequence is TGTGCCAGCAGGCCACCGGGGGATGGCTACACCTTC. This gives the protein CASRPPGDGYTF.

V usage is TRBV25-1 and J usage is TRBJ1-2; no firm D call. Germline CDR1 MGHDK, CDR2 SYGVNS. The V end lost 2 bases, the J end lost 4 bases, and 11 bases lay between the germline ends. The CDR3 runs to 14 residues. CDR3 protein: CASSERVSPYGYTF. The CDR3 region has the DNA TGTGCCAGCAGTGAACGAGTATCACCCTATGGCTACACCTTC.

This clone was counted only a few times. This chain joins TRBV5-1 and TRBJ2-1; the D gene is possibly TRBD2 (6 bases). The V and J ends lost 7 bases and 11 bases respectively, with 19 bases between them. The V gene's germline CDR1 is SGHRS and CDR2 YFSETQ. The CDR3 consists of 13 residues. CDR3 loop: CASAPGGDRKQFF. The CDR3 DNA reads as TGCGCCAGCGCCCCTGGAGGGGATAGGAAGCAGTTCTTC.

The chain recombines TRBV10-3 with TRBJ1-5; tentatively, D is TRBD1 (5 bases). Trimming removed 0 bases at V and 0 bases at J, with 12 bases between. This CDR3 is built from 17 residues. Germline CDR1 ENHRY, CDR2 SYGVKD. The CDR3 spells CAISESFGTDSNQPQHF. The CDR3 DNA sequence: TGTGCCATCAGTGAGTCGTTTGGGACCGATAGCAATCAGCCCCAGCATTTT.

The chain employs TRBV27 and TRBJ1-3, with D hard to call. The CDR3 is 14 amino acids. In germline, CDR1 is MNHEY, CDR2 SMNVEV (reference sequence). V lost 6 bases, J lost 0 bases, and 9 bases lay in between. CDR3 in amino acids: CASRRGASGNTIYF. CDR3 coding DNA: TGTGCCAGCAGGCGGGGAGCCTCTGGAAACACCATATATTTT.

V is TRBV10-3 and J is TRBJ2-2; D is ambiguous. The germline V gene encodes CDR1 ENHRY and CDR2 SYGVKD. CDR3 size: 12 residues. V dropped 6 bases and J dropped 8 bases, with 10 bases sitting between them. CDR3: CAIRLTWGELFF. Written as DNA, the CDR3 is TGTGCCATCAGACTCACATGGGGGGAGCTGTTTTTT.

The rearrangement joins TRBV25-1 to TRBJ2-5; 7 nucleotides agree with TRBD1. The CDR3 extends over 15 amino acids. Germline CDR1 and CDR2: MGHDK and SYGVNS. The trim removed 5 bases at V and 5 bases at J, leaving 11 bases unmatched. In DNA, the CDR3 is TGTGCCAGCAGTCCTCGACAGGGCCCACGGGAGACCCAGTACTTC. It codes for CASSPRQGPRETQYF.

CDR3 amino acids: CASSQAGKAFF. The CDR3 DNA sequence: TGTGCCAGCAGCCAAGCAGGGAAAGCTTTCTTT. The chain couples TRBV4-2 to TRBJ1-1; possibly TRBD1 for D (5 bases). CDR3 length equals 11 residues. V was trimmed by 1 base and J by 9 bases, leaving 6 bases between them. Germline V lookup: CDR1 LGHNA, CDR2 YNFKEQ.

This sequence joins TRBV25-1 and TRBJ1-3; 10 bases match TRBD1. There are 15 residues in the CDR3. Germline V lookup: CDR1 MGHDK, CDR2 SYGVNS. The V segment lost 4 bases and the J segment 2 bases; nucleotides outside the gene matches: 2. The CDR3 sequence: CASSGQGAPGNTIYF. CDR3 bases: TGTGCCAGCAGTGGACAGGGGGCCCCTGGAAACACCATATATTTT.

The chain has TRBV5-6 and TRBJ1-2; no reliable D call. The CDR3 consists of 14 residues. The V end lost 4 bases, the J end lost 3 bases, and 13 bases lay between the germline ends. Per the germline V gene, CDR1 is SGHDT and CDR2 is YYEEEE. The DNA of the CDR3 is TGTGCCAGCAGCCTTACACGGAACTACTATGGCTACACCTTC. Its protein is CASSLTRNYYGYTF.

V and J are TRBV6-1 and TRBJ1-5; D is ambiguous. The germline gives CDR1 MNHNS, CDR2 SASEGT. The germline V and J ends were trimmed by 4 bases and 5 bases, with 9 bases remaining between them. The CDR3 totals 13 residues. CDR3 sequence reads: CASSGTPDQPQHF. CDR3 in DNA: TGTGCCAGCAGTGGCACCCCGGATCAGCCCCAGCATTTT.

DNA of the CDR3: TGTGCCAGCAGCTCCCACCATTCGGCTAACTATGGCTACACCTTC. Amino acid sequence: CASSSHHSANYGYTF. The genes are TRBV7-9 and TRBJ1-2; D is undetermined. V was trimmed by 4 bases and J by 0 bases, leaving 12 bases between them. The germline gives CDR1 SEHNR, CDR2 FQNEAQ (reference sequence). The CDR3 has 15 amino acids.

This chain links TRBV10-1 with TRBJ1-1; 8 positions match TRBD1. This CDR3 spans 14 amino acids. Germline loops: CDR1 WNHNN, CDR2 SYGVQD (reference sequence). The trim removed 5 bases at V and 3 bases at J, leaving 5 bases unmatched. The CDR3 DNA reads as TGCGCCAGCAGTCTAACAGGGGGGGACACTGAAGCTTTCTTT. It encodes CASSLTGGDTEAFF.

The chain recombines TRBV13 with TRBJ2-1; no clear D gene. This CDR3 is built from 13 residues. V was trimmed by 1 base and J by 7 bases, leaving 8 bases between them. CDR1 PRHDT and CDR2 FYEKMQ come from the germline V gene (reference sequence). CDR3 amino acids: CASSLVGVNEQFF. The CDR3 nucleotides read TGTGCCAGCAGCTTAGTTGGAGTGAATGAGCAGTTCTTC.

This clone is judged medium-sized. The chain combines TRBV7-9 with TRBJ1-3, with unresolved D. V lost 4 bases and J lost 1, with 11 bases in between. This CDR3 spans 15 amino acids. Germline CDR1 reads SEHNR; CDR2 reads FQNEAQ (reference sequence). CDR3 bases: TGTGCCAGCAGCTCCAACGCCAGATCTGGAAACACCATATATTTT. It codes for CASSSNARSGNTIYF.

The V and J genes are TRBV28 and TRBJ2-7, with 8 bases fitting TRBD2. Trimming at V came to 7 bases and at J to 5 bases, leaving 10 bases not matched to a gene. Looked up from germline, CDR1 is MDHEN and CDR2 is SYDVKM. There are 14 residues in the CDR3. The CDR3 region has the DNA TGTGCCAGCACCTTGGGCGGGGGGAAGGACGAGCAGTACTTC. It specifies CASTLGGGKDEQYF. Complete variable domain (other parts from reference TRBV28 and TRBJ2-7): DVKVTQSSRYLVKRTGEKVFLECVQDMDHENMFWYRQDPGLGLRLIYFSYDVKMKEKGDIPEGYSVSREKKERFSLILESASTNQTSMYLCASTLGGGKDEQYFGPGTRLTVT.